At least ten counts were recorded for the clone carrying this T cell receptor (beta chain). Its antigen is not known. RNA transcripts were the source from which TCR beta CDR3 regions were amplified. Scientists carried out first-round RT-PCR using HTBI primers and then a second-round multiplex PCR. One entry per CDR3 protein results from TCRdb running MiXCR on the multiplex PCR reads. The data show around 1,200,000 distinct CDR3 sequences, 36% seen once. The data stem from a study of Graves' ophthalmopathy and Graves' hyperthyroidism. Study context: Hyperthyroidism showing no ophthalmopathy within 18 months of follow-up was stable.

General study points: At approximately 70% sensitivity and approximately 72% specificity, the model predicted progression of the ophthalmopathy. Most expanded clonotypes from thyroid (those above 0.001 frequency) were also found in blood.

With 1 base removed from V and 1 base from J, the gap between germline ends came to 6 bases. The CDR3 is 14 amino acids. CDR1 SGDLS and CDR2 YYNGEE come from the germline V gene. The receptor was isolated from an adult man with Graves' hyperthyroidism. Sequenced input: peripheral blood or thyroid tissue (not recorded which). The chain carries TRBV9 and TRBJ1-3; weak D call: TRBD1 (6 bases). The CDR3 region has the DNA TGTGCCAGCAGCGTACAGGGGTCTGGAAACACCATATATTTT. Its protein is CASSVQGSGNTIYF.